These T cell receptor beta chains were read from a single sample in a study of Graves' ophthalmopathy and Graves' hyperthyroidism. TCRdb independently ran MiXCR on the multiplex PCR reads; one entry per CDR3 protein. The sample shows some 250,000 distinct CDR3 sequences, around 50% of them seen only once. Sequencing was performed on peripheral blood. All receptors derive from an adult man with Graves' ophthalmopathy. CDR3s include the opening cysteine and the closing phenylalanine or tryptophan. A D gene is named only where the DNA matches it firmly. Clone size is stated in some rows and not others, as once, few, many or a class when expanded.

d_call: -; j_call: TRBJ1-5; v_call: TRBV7-2; clone_size: many; cdr3_nt: TGTGCCAGCAGCTGGGGTCTTTCCTCCGATCAGCCCCAGCATTTT; cdr3_aa: CASSWGLSSDQPQHF
d_call: TRBD2; j_call: TRBJ2-5; v_call: TRBV10-2; clone_size: -; cdr3_nt: TGCGCCAGCAGTGACCAGGGCCCTTGGGGGGGGGAGACCCAGTACTTC; cdr3_aa: CASSDQGPWGGETQYF
d_call: -; j_call: TRBJ2-7; v_call: TRBV7-8; clone_size: many; cdr3_nt: TGTGCCAGCAGCTTACGCGACGAGCAGTACTTC; cdr3_aa: CASSLRDEQYF
d_call: -; j_call: TRBJ2-7; v_call: TRBV10-2; clone_size: -; cdr3_nt: TGCGCCAGCAGTGGACTGAACCGGGTCTCCTACGAGCAGTACTTC; cdr3_aa: CASSGLNRVSYEQYF
d_call: TRBD1; j_call: TRBJ2-2; v_call: TRBV10-3; clone_size: few; cdr3_nt: TGTGCCTCCCAGCCCGGACAGGGGAACACCGGGGAGCTGTTTTTT; cdr3_aa: CASQPGQGNTGELFF
d_call: -; j_call: TRBJ1-5; v_call: TRBV2; clone_size: -; cdr3_nt: TGTGCCAGCCAACATCGAGGCCTTCAGCCCCAGCATTTT; cdr3_aa: CASQHRGLQPQHF
d_call: -; j_call: TRBJ1-2; v_call: TRBV12-3/TRBV12-4; clone_size: -; cdr3_nt: TGTGCCAGCAGATCCGGGCCGTACGGCTACACCTTC; cdr3_aa: CASRSGPYGYTF
d_call: -; j_call: TRBJ1-2; v_call: TRBV5-1; clone_size: -; cdr3_nt: TGCACCAGCAGCTTTCAGGGGAGAGGCTATGGCTACACCTTC; cdr3_aa: CTSSFQGRGYGYTF
d_call: -; j_call: TRBJ2-7; v_call: TRBV2; clone_size: -; cdr3_nt: TGTGCCAGCAGTTTTACTTCCTACGAGCAGTACTTC; cdr3_aa: CASSFTSYEQYF
d_call: -; j_call: TRBJ1-1; v_call: TRBV5-1; clone_size: few; cdr3_nt: TGCGCCAGCAGCTTCCTCAGGGTGACGGACACTGAAGCTTTCTTT; cdr3_aa: CASSFLRVTDTEAFF
d_call: TRBD1; j_call: TRBJ1-2; v_call: TRBV7-8; clone_size: -; cdr3_nt: TGTGCCAGCACCCCGGGGACAGGCGGCTCCGCCTTC; cdr3_aa: CASTPGTGGSAF
d_call: TRBD1; j_call: TRBJ1-1; v_call: TRBV19; clone_size: -; cdr3_nt: TGTGCCAGCCTCGGACAGGGGGATACTGAAGCTTTCTTT; cdr3_aa: CASLGQGDTEAFF
d_call: -; j_call: TRBJ1-4; v_call: TRBV7-9; clone_size: -; cdr3_nt: TGTGCCAGCAGCTTATGGGTAGGAACGAATGAAAAACTGTTTTTT; cdr3_aa: CASSLWVGTNEKLFF
d_call: -; j_call: TRBJ2-6; v_call: TRBV5-1; clone_size: -; cdr3_nt: TGCGCCAGCAGCTTGGTAGGGATTGGGGCCAACGTCCTGACTTTC; cdr3_aa: CASSLVGIGANVLTF
d_call: -; j_call: TRBJ1-3; v_call: TRBV14; clone_size: few; cdr3_nt: TGTGCCAGCAGCCAACAGGGACGTTTAAGTCCCAAGGATTTT; cdr3_aa: CASSQQGRLSPKDF
d_call: -; j_call: TRBJ2-2; v_call: TRBV7-3; clone_size: once; cdr3_nt: TGTGCCAGCAGTGTACCGGGAGCGAACACCGGGGAGCTGTTTTTT; cdr3_aa: CASSVPGANTGELFF
d_call: TRBD1; j_call: TRBJ1-5; v_call: TRBV7-2; clone_size: -; cdr3_nt: TGTGCCAGCAGCTTAGTCGACAGGGTTAATAGGACCCAGCATTTT; cdr3_aa: CASSLVDRVNRTQHF
d_call: -; j_call: TRBJ2-5; v_call: TRBV19; clone_size: -; cdr3_nt: TGTGCCACCCAATCGGGACTTGGTGAGACCCAGTACTTC; cdr3_aa: CATQSGLGETQYF
d_call: TRBD1; j_call: TRBJ1-2; v_call: TRBV5-1; clone_size: few; cdr3_nt: TGCGCCAGCAGCCAGAGGGGGCGTGACTATGGCTACACCTTC; cdr3_aa: CASSQRGRDYGYTF
d_call: -; j_call: TRBJ1-1; v_call: TRBV15; clone_size: few; cdr3_nt: TGTGCCACCAGCAGAGAAGGCCAGGGGCGCGAAGCTTTCTTT; cdr3_aa: CATSREGQGREAFF
d_call: -; j_call: TRBJ2-2; v_call: TRBV7-6; clone_size: few; cdr3_nt: TGTGCCAGCAGCTCCGGGACGGCGAACACCGGGGAGCTGTTTTTT; cdr3_aa: CASSSGTANTGELFF
d_call: -; j_call: TRBJ1-2; v_call: TRBV29-1; clone_size: once; cdr3_nt: TGCAGCGTTGAAGTCGGGGTCGGCTACACCTTC; cdr3_aa: CSVEVGVGYTF
d_call: -; j_call: TRBJ2-2; v_call: TRBV24-1; clone_size: few; cdr3_nt: TGTGCCACCGGAATTCGGGGGGCCACCGGGGAGCTGTTTTTT; cdr3_aa: CATGIRGATGELFF
d_call: -; j_call: TRBJ1-2; v_call: TRBV7-8; clone_size: -; cdr3_nt: TGTGCCAGCAGCTTACCAGGCAGGGAAGGCTACACCTTC; cdr3_aa: CASSLPGREGYTF
d_call: -; j_call: TRBJ2-3; v_call: TRBV10-3; clone_size: -; cdr3_nt: TGTGCCATCAGTGAGTTCGACAGCCGCACAGATACGCAGTATTTT; cdr3_aa: CAISEFDSRTDTQYF
d_call: TRBD1; j_call: TRBJ1-6; v_call: TRBV15; clone_size: -; cdr3_nt: TGTGCCACCTTTGTCCGGGACAGTGGAGAAAATTCACCCCTCCACTTT; cdr3_aa: CATFVRDSGENSPLHF
d_call: TRBD2; j_call: TRBJ2-5; v_call: TRBV10-3; clone_size: -; cdr3_nt: TGTGCCATCAGTGCGGGACTAGCGGGCCAAGAGACCCAGTACTTC; cdr3_aa: CAISAGLAGQETQYF
d_call: -; j_call: TRBJ2-2; v_call: TRBV24-1; clone_size: -; cdr3_nt: TGTGCCACCAGTCTTACGACAGCAGGGGCGAACGGGGAGCTGTTTTTT; cdr3_aa: CATSLTTAGANGELFF
d_call: -; j_call: TRBJ1-5; v_call: TRBV6-1; clone_size: -; cdr3_nt: TGTGCCAGCAGTGAAGCGGACCCTCAGCCCCAGCATTTT; cdr3_aa: CASSEADPQPQHF
d_call: -; j_call: TRBJ1-2; v_call: TRBV2; clone_size: many; cdr3_nt: TGTGCCAGCACCCGCCGGACAGCTAACTATGGCTACACCTTC; cdr3_aa: CASTRRTANYGYTF
d_call: TRBD1; j_call: TRBJ1-5; v_call: TRBV6-6; clone_size: -; cdr3_nt: TGTGCCAGCAGTTACCCCGGGACAGGGCGGGCGAAGCCCCAGCATTTT; cdr3_aa: CASSYPGTGRAKPQHF
d_call: -; j_call: TRBJ1-1; v_call: TRBV5-4; clone_size: few; cdr3_nt: TGTGCCAGCAGACCGACCGGGTACACTGAAGCTTTCTTT; cdr3_aa: CASRPTGYTEAFF
d_call: -; j_call: TRBJ1-2; v_call: TRBV2; clone_size: -; cdr3_nt: TGTGCCAGCAGGTTGGACGGAGAGAACACCTTC; cdr3_aa: CASRLDGENTF
d_call: -; j_call: TRBJ1-1; v_call: TRBV28; clone_size: -; cdr3_nt: TGTGCCAGCAGTTTAGTAAGGGGGAAGAACACTGAAGCTTTCTTT; cdr3_aa: CASSLVRGKNTEAFF
d_call: TRBD1; j_call: TRBJ1-4; v_call: TRBV2; clone_size: -; cdr3_nt: TGTGCCAGCAGCCCGACAGGGAAGGCAACTAATGAAAAACTGTTTTTT; cdr3_aa: CASSPTGKATNEKLFF
d_call: TRBD1; j_call: TRBJ1-5; v_call: TRBV2; clone_size: -; cdr3_nt: TGTGCCAGCCTCACTGACAGGGCCGGGAATCAGCCCCAGCATTTT; cdr3_aa: CASLTDRAGNQPQHF
d_call: -; j_call: TRBJ2-2; v_call: TRBV7-3; clone_size: -; cdr3_nt: TGTGCCAGCAGCTCCCAGGGTTTTGGCACCGGGGAGCTGTTTTTT; cdr3_aa: CASSSQGFGTGELFF
d_call: -; j_call: TRBJ2-7; v_call: TRBV2; clone_size: -; cdr3_nt: TGTGCCAGCGTCGGGGGCGACCGGTCCTACGAGCAGTACTTC; cdr3_aa: CASVGGDRSYEQYF
d_call: -; j_call: TRBJ1-6; v_call: TRBV6-6; clone_size: few; cdr3_nt: TGTGCCAGCAGTTTGACAGCTGATAATTCACCCCTCCACTTT; cdr3_aa: CASSLTADNSPLHF
d_call: TRBD1; j_call: TRBJ1-1; v_call: TRBV5-1; clone_size: -; cdr3_nt: TGCGCCAGCAGCGGTCCGGGACAGGGGACTGAAGCTTTCTTT; cdr3_aa: CASSGPGQGTEAFF
d_call: -; j_call: TRBJ2-7; v_call: TRBV10-3; clone_size: -; cdr3_nt: TGTGCCAGCAGTGAAAGGGAAGAGGCAACCTACGAGCAGTACTTC; cdr3_aa: CASSEREEATYEQYF
d_call: -; j_call: TRBJ1-1; v_call: TRBV6-2/TRBV6-3; clone_size: few; cdr3_nt: TGTGCCAGCAGGCCGGGGCAAAACACTGAAGCTTTCTTT; cdr3_aa: CASRPGQNTEAFF
d_call: -; j_call: TRBJ1-1; v_call: TRBV5-5; clone_size: -; cdr3_nt: TGTGCCAGCAGCTTGGGGACCATCCGCATGAACACTGAAGCTTTCTTT; cdr3_aa: CASSLGTIRMNTEAFF
d_call: TRBD2; j_call: TRBJ2-7; v_call: TRBV2; clone_size: -; cdr3_nt: TGTGCCAGCAGAGGACTAGCAGTTTTCTCCTACGAGCAGTACTTC; cdr3_aa: CASRGLAVFSYEQYF
d_call: -; j_call: TRBJ1-1; v_call: TRBV5-1; clone_size: -; cdr3_nt: TGCGCCAGCAGCTCCCAGGGACAGAACACTGAAGCTTTCTTT; cdr3_aa: CASSSQGQNTEAFF
d_call: -; j_call: TRBJ1-1; v_call: TRBV5-1; clone_size: few; cdr3_nt: TGCGCCAGCAGTCTGGGGGGTCTCGAAGCTTTCTTT; cdr3_aa: CASSLGGLEAFF
d_call: -; j_call: TRBJ1-2; v_call: TRBV7-8; clone_size: -; cdr3_nt: TGTGCCAGCAGCCCCCAGATCGCAGGGCCATATGGCTACACCTTC; cdr3_aa: CASSPQIAGPYGYTF
d_call: -; j_call: TRBJ1-1; v_call: TRBV29-1; clone_size: few; cdr3_nt: TGCAGCGTTGAGCCCCAAACAGGGACGTCGGCTTTCTTT; cdr3_aa: CSVEPQTGTSAFF
d_call: TRBD2; j_call: TRBJ2-7; v_call: TRBV7-8; clone_size: few; cdr3_nt: TGTGCCAGCAGCTTAGCTAGCGGGGCCTACGAGCAGTACTTC; cdr3_aa: CASSLASGAYEQYF
d_call: -; j_call: TRBJ2-3; v_call: TRBV2; clone_size: -; cdr3_nt: TGTGCCAGCACGCCTAACACAGATACGCAGTATTTT; cdr3_aa: CASTPNTDTQYF
d_call: -; j_call: TRBJ2-7; v_call: TRBV5-1; clone_size: few; cdr3_nt: TGCGCCAGCAGCGACCCAGCGGGTGCCTCCTACGAGCAGTACTTC; cdr3_aa: CASSDPAGASYEQYF
d_call: TRBD1; j_call: TRBJ1-5; v_call: TRBV6-1; clone_size: -; cdr3_nt: TGTGCCAGCAGTGAACGACAGGGTTGGAATCAGCCCCAGCATTTT; cdr3_aa: CASSERQGWNQPQHF
d_call: -; j_call: TRBJ2-7; v_call: TRBV7-9; clone_size: many; cdr3_nt: TGTGCCAGCAGCTTCCCCTGGGTCCCCTACGAGCAGTACTTC; cdr3_aa: CASSFPWVPYEQYF
d_call: TRBD1; j_call: TRBJ1-5; v_call: TRBV20-1; clone_size: few; cdr3_nt: TGCAGTACGGCGTCAGGGGGCGTAGGGGACAATCAGCCCCAGCATTTT; cdr3_aa: CSTASGGVGDNQPQHF
d_call: -; j_call: TRBJ2-2; v_call: TRBV19; clone_size: -; cdr3_nt: TGTGCCAGTAGTGACGGGCCCTGGGAGGTGTCCGGGGAGCTGTTTTTT; cdr3_aa: CASSDGPWEVSGELFF
d_call: -; j_call: TRBJ1-2; v_call: TRBV19; clone_size: -; cdr3_nt: TGTGCCAGTAGTGCCCCAGGCGGCTACACCTTC; cdr3_aa: CASSAPGGYTF
d_call: -; j_call: TRBJ1-5; v_call: TRBV2; clone_size: -; cdr3_nt: TGTGCCAGCAGTTTACAGGTCCTGGGACAGCCCCAGCATTTT; cdr3_aa: CASSLQVLGQPQHF